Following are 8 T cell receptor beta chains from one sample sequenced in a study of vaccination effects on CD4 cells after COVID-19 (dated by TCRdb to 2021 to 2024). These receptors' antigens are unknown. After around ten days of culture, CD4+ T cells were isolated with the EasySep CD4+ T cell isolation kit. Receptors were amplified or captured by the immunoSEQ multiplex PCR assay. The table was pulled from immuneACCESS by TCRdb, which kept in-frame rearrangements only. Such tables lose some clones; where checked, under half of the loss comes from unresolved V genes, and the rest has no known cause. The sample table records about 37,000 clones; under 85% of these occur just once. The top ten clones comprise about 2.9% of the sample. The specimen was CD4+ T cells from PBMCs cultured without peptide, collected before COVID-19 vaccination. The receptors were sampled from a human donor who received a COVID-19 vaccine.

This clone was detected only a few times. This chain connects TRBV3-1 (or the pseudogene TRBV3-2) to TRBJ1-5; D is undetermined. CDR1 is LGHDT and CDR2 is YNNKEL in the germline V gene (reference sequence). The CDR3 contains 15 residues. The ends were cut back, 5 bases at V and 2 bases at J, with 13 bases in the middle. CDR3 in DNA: TGTGCCAGCAGCTCGACCCTTTCGGGCAATCAGCCCCAGCATTTT. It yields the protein CASSSTLSGNQPQHF.

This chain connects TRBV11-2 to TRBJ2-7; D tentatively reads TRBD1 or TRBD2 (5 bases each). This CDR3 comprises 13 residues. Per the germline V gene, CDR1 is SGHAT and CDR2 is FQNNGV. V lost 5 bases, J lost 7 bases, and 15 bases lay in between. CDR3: CASSPNLGPEQYF. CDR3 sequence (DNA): TGTGCCAGCAGCCCGAACTTGGGACCTGAGCAGTACTTC.

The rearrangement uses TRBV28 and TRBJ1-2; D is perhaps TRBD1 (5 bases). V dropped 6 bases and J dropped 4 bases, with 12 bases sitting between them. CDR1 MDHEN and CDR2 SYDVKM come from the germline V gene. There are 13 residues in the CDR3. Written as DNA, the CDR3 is TGTGCCAGCAGCTTGGGACGGCTCTATGGCTACACCTTC. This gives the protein CASSLGRLYGYTF.

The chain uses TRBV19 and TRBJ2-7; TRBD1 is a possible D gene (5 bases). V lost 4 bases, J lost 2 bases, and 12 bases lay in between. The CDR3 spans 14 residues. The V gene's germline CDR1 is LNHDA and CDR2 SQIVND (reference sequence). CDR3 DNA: TGTGCCAGTAGTACTTTGGACATCGCCTACGAGCAGTACTTC. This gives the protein CASSTLDIAYEQYF.

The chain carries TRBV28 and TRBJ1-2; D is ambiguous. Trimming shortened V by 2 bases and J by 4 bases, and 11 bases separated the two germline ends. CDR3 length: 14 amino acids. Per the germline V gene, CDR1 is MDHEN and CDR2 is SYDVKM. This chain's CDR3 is CASSLGAGSYGYTF. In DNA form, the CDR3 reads TGTGCCAGCAGTTTAGGCGCGGGGAGCTATGGCTACACCTTC.

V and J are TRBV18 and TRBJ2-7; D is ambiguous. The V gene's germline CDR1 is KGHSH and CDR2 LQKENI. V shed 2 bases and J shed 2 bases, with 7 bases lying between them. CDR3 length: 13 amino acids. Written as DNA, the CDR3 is TGTGCCAGCTCACCAGCGGTTACCTACGAGCAGTACTTC. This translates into CASSPAVTYEQYF.

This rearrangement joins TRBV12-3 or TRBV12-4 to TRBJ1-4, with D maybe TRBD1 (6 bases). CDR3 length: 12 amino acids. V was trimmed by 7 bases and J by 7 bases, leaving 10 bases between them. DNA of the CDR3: TGTGCCAGCACCTCAGGGGTTGAAAAACTGTTTTTT. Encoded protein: CASTSGVEKLFF.

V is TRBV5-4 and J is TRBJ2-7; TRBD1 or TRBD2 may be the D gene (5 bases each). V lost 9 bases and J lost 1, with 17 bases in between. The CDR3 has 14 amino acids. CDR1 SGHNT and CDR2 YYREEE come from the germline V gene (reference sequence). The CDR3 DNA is TGTGCCACCACGTCGGGACGAGATTCCTACGAGCAGTACTTC. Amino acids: CATTSGRDSYEQYF.